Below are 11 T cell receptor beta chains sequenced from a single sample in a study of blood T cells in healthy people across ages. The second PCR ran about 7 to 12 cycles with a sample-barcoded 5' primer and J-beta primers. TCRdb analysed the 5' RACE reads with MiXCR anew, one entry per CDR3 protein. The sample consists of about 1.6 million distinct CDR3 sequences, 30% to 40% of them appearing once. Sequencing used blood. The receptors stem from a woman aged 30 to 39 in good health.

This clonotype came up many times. CDR3 protein: CASRLTGGNQPQHF. As DNA, the CDR3 is TGTGCCAGCAGGCTAACAGGGGGCAATCAGCCCCAGCATTTT. The chain joins TRBV27 to TRBJ1-5, with 7 bases aligning to TRBD1. Losses at the gene ends were 6 bases for V and 2 bases for J; bases not matched to a gene: 4. This CDR3 comprises 14 residues. Germline CDR1 and CDR2: MNHEY and SMNVEV (reference sequence).

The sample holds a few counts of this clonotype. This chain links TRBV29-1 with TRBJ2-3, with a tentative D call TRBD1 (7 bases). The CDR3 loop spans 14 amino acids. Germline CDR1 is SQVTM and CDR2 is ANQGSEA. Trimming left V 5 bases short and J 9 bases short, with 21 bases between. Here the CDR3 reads CSVTETGNRGTQYF. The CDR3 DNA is TGCAGCGTTACCGAGACAGGGAATCGGGGGACGCAGTATTTT.

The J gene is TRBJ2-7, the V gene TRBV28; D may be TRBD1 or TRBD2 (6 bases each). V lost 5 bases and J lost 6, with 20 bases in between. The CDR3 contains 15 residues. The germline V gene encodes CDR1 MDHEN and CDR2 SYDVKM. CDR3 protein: CASSQRRGGTSEQYF. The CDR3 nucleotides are TGTGCCAGCAGTCAGCGGCGGGGCGGGACATCCGAGCAGTACTTC.

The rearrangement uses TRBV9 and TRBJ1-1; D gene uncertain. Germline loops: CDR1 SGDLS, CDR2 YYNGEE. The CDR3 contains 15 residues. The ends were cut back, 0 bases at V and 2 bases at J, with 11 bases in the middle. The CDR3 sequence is CASSVGVDPNTEAFF. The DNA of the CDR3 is TGTGCCAGCAGCGTAGGGGTAGACCCAAACACTGAAGCTTTCTTT.

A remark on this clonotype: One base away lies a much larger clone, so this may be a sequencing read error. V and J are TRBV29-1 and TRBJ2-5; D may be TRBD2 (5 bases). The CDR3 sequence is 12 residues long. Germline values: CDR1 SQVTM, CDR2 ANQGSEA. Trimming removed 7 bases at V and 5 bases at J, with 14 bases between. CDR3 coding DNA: TGCAGCGCTACTGTGCGGGCGGAGACCCAGTACTTC. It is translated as CSATVRAETQYF.

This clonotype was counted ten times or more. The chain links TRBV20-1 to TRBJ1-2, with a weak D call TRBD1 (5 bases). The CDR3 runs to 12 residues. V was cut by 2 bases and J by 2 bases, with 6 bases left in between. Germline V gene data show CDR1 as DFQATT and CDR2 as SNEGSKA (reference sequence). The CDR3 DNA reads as TGCAGTGCTAGATGGGACAACTATGGCTACACCTTC. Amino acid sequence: CSARWDNYGYTF.

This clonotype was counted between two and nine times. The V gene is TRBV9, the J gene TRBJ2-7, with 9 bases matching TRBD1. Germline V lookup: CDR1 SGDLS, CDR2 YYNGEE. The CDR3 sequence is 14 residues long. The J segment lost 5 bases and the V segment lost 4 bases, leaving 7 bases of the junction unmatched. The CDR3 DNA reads TGTGCCAGCAGCCCCCGACAGGGGGGGGACGAGCAGTACTTC. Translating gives CASSPRQGGDEQYF.

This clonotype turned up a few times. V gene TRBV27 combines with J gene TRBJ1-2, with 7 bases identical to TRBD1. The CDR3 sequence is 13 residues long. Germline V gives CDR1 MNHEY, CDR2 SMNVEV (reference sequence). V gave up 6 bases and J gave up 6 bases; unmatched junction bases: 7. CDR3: CASSTGTANGYTF. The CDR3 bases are TGTGCCAGCAGCACCGGGACAGCTAATGGCTACACCTTC.

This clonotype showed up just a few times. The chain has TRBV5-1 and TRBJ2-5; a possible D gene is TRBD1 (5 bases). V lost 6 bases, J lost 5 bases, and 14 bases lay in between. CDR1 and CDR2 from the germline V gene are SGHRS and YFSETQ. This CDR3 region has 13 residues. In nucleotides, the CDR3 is TGCGCCAGCAAATTGGGGCGAAAGGAGACCCAGTACTTC. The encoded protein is CASKLGRKETQYF.

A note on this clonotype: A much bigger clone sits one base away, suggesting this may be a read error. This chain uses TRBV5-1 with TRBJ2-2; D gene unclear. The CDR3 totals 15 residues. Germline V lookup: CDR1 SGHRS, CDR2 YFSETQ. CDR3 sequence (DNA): TGCGCCGGCAGCCGGACGGCAGACCACACCGGGGAGCTGTTTTTT. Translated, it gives CAGSRTADHTGELFF.

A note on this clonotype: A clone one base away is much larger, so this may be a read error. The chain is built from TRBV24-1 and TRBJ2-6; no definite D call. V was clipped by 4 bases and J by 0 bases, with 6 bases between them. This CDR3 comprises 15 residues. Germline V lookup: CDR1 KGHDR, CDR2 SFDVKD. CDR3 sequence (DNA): TGTGCCACCAGTGACCAGAGCTCTGGGGCCAACGTCCTGACTTTC. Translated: CATSDQSSGANVLTF.